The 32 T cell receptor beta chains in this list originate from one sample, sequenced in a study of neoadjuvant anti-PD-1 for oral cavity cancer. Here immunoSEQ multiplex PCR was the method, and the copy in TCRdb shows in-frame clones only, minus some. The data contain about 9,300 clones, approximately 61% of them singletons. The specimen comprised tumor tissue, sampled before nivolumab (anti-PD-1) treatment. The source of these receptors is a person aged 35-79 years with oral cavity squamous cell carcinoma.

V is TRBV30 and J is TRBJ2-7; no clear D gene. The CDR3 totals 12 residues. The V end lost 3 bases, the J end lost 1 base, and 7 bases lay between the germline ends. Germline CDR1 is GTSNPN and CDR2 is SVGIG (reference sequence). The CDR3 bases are TGTGCCTGGAGCCCGGTTTCCTACGAGCAGTACTTC. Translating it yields CAWSPVSYEQYF.

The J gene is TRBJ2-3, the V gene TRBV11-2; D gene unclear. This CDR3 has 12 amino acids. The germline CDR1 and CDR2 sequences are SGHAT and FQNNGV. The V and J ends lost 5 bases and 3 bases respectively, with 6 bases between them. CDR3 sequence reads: CASSQQTDTQYF. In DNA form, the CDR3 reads TGTGCCAGCAGCCAGCAAACAGATACGCAGTATTTT.

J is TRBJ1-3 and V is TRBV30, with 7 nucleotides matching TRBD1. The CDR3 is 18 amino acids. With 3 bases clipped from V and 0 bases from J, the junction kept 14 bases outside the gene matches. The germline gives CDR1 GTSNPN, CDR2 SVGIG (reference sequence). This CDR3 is CAWSSDRTAVYSGNTIYF. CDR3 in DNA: TGTGCCTGGAGCTCGGACAGGACCGCTGTATACTCTGGAAACACCATATATTTT.

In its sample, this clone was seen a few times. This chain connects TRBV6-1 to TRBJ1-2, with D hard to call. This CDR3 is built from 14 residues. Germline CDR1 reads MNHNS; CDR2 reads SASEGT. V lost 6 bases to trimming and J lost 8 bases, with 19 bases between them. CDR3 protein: CASSLRTDPGGYTF. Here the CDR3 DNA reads TGTGCCAGCAGCTTGAGGACGGATCCGGGGGGCTACACCTTC.

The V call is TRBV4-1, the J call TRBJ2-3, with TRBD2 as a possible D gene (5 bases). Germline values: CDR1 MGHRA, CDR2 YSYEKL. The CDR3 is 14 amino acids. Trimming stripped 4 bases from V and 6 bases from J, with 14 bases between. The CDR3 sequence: CASSPGPTGDTQYF. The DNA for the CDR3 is TGCGCCAGCAGCCCAGGACCCACGGGGGATACGCAGTATTTT.

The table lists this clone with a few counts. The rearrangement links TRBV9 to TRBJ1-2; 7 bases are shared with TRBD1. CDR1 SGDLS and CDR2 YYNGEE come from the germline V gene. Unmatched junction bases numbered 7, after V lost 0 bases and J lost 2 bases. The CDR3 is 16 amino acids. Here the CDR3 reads CASSVGIGTANYGYTF. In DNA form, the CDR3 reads TGTGCCAGCAGCGTAGGAATAGGGACAGCCAACTATGGCTACACCTTC.

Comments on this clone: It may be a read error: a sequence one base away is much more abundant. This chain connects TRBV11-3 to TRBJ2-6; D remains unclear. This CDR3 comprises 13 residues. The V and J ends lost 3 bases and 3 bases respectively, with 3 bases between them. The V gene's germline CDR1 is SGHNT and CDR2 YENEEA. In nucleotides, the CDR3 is TGTGCCAGCAGCTTGAGTGGGGCCAACGTCCTGACTTTC. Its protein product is CASSLSGANVLTF.

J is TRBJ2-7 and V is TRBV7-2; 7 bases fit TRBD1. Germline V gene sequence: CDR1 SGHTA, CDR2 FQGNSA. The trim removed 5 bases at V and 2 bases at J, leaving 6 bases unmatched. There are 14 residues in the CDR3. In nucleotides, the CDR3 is TGTGCCAGCAGCCCTGACAGGGTCACCTACGAGCAGTACTTC. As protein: CASSPDRVTYEQYF.

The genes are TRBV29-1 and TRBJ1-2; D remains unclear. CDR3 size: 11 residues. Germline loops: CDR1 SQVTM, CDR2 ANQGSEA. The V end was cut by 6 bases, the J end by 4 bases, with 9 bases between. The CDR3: CSVNIGYGYTF. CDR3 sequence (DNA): TGCAGCGTAAACATTGGCTATGGCTACACCTTC.

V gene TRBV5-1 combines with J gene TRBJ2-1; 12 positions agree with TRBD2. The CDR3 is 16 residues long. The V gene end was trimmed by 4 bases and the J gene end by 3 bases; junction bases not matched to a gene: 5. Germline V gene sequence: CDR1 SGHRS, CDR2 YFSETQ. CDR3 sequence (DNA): TGCGCCAGCAGCCAGGGACTAGCGGGCATCTACAATGAGCAGTTCTTC. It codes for CASSQGLAGIYNEQFF.

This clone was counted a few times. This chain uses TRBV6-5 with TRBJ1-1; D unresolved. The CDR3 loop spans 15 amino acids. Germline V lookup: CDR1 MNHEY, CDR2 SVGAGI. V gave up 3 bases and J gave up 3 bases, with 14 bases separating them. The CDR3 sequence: CASSYGRVGDTEAFF. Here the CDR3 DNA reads TGTGCCAGCAGTTATGGCCGTGTGGGTGACACTGAAGCTTTCTTT.

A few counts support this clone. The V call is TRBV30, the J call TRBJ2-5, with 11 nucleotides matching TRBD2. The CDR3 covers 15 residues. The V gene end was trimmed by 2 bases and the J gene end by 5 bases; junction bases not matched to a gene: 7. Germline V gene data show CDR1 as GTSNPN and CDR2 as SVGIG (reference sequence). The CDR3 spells CAWSLAGGSWETQYF. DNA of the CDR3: TGTGCCTGGAGTTTAGCGGGGGGGTCGTGGGAGACCCAGTACTTC.

In DNA, the CDR3 is TGTGCCAGCAGCCCTGGACTAGCGGGGCAAGAGACCCAGTACTTC. Residues: CASSPGLAGQETQYF. The gene calls are TRBV11-2 and TRBJ2-5, with 12 positions matching TRBD2. Germline-derived CDR1 and CDR2 are SGHAT and FQNNGV. V lost 5 bases to trimming and J lost 2 bases; unmatched junction nucleotides: 3. This CDR3 is 15 amino acids long.

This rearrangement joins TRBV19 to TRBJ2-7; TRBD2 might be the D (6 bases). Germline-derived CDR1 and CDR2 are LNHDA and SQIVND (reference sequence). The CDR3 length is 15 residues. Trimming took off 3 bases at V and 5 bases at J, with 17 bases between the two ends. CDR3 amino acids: CASSMYSSGGDEQYF. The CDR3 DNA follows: TGTGCCAGTAGTATGTATAGCTCTGGCGGGGACGAGCAGTACTTC.

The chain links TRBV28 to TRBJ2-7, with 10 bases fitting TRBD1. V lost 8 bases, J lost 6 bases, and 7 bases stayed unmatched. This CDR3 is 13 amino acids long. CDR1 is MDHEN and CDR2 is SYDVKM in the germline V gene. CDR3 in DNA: TGTGCCAGCGTCCGGGGACAGGGGCGCGAGCAGTACTTC. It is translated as CASVRGQGREQYF.

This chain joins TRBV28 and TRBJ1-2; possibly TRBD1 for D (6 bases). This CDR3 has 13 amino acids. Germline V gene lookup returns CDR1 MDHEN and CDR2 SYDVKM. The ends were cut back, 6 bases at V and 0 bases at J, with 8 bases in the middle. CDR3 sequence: CASRRDTNYGYTF. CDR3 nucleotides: TGTGCCAGCAGACGGGACACTAACTATGGCTACACCTTC.

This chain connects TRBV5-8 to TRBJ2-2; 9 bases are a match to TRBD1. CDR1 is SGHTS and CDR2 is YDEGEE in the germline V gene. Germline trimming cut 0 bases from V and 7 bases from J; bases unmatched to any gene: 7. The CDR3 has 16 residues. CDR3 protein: CASSLATGGLIGELFF. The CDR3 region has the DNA TGTGCCAGCAGCTTGGCGACAGGGGGTCTCATCGGGGAGCTGTTTTTT.

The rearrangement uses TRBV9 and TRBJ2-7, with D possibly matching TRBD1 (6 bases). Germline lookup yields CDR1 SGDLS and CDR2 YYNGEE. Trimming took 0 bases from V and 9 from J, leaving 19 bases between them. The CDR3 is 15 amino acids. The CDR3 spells CASSVGGTSPQGQYF. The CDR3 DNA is TGTGCCAGCAGCGTAGGTGGGACATCACCCCAGGGGCAGTACTTC. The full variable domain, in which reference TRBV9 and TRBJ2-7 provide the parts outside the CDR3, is DSGVTQTPKHLITATGQRVTLRCSPRSGDLSVYWYQQSLDQGLQFLIQYYNGEERAKGNILERFSAQQFPDLHSELNLSSLELGDSALYFCASSVGGTSPQGQYFGPGTRLTVT.

CDR3 in amino acids: CASRGRDRGGEKLFF. The CDR3 coding sequence is TGTGCCAGCAGAGGTAGGGACAGGGGTGGTGAAAAACTGTTTTTT. The rearrangement uses TRBV25-1 and TRBJ1-4, with 10 bases aligning to TRBD1. Trimming cost V 6 bases and J 7 bases; bases outside gene matches: 8. Germline CDR1 and CDR2: MGHDK and SYGVNS. There are 15 residues in the CDR3.

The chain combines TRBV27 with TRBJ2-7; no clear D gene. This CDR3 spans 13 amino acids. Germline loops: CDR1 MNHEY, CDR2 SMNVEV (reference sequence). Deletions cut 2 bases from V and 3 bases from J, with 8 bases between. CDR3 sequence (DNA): TGTGCCAGCAGTTTAGGTAACGGCTACGAGCAGTACTTC. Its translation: CASSLGNGYEQYF.

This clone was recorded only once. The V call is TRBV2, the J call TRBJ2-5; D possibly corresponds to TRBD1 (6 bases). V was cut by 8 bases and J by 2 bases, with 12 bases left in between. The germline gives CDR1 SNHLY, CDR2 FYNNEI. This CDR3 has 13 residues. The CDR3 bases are TGTGCCAGCTCATACAGGGAACAAGAGACCCAGTACTTC. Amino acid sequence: CASSYREQETQYF. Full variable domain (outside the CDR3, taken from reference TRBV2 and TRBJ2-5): EPEVTQTPSHQVTQMGQEVILRCVPISNHLYFYWYRQILGQKVEFLVSFYNNEISEKSEIFDDQFSVERPDGSNFTLKIRSTKLEDSAMYFCASSYREQETQYFGPGTRLLVL.

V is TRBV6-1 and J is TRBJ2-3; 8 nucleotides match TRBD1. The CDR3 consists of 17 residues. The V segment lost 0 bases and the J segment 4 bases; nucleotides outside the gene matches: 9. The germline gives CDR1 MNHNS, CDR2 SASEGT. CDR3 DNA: TGTGCCAGCAGTGAAGCCATAGGGTCCAGGGGGCCAGATACGCAGTATTTT. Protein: CASSEAIGSRGPDTQYF.

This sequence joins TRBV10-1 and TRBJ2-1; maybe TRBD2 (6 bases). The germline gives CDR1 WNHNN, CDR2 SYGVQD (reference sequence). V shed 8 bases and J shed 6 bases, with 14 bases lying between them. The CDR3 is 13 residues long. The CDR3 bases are TGCGCCAGCTCCGAGGACTATTTCAATGAGCAGTTCTTC. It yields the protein CASSEDYFNEQFF.

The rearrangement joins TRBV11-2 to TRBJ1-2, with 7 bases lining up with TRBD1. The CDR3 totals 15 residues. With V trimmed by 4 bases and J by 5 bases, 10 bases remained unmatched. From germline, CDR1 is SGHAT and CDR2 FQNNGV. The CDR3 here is CASSSYSGQDYGYTF. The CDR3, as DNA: TGTGCCAGCAGCTCTTATTCCGGACAGGATTATGGCTACACCTTC.

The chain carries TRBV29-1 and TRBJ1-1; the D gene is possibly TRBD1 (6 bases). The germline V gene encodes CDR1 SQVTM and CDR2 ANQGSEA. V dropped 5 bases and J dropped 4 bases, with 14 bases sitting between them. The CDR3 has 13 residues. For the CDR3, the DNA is TGCAGCGTTACCGGACAGTCAGGCACTGAAGCTTTCTTT. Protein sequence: CSVTGQSGTEAFF. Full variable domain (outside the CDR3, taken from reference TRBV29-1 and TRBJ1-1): SAVISQKPSRDICQRGTSLTIQCQVDSQVTMMFWYRQQPGQSLTLIATANQGSEATYESGFVIDKFPISRPNLTFSTLTVSNMSPEDSSIYLCSVTGQSGTEAFFGQGTRLTVV.

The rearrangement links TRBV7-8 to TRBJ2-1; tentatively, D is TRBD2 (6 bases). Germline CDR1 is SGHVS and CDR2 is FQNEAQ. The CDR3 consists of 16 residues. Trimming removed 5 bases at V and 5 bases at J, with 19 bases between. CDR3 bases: TGTGCCAGCAGCCAGAGAACGGCGGGACTCAACAATGAGCAGTTCTTC. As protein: CASSQRTAGLNNEQFF.

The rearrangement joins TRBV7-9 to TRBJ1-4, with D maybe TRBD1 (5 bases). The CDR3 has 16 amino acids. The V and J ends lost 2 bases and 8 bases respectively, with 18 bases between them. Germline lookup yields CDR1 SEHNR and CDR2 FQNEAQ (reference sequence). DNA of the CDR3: TGTGCCAGCAGCTTATACAGGCCAAGGGTGGGAGAAAAACTGTTTTTT. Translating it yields CASSLYRPRVGEKLFF. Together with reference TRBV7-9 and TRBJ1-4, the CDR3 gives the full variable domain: DTGVSQNPRHKITKRGQNVTFRCDPISEHNRLYWYRQTLGQGPEFLTYFQNEAQLEKSRLLSDRFSAERPKGSFSTLEIQRTEQGDSAMYLCASSLYRPRVGEKLFFGSGTQLSVL.

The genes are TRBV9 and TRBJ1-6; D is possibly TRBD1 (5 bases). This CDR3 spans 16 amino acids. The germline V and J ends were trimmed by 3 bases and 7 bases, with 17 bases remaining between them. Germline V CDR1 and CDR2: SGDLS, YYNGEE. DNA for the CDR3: TGTGCCAGCAGCGCCCGCCGAGCGGGGGGGAATTCACCCCTCCACTTT. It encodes CASSARRAGGNSPLHF.

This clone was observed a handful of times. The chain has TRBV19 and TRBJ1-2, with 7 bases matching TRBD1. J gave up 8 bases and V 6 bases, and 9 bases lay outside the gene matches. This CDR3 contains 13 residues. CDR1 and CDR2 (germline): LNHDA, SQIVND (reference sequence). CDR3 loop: CASSELGTDGYTF. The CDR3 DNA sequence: TGTGCCAGTAGCGAACTCGGGACAGACGGCTACACCTTC.

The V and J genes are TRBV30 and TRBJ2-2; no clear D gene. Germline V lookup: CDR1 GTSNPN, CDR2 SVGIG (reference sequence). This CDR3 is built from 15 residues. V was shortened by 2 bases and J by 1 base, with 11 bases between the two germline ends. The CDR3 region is CAWSFLDWNTGELFF. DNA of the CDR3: TGTGCCTGGAGTTTTCTAGACTGGAACACCGGGGAGCTGTTTTTT.

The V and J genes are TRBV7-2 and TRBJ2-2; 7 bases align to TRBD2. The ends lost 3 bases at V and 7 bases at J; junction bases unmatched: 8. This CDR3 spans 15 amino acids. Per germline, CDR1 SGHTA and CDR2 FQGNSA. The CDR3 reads CASSLFGGGIGELFF. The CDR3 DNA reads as TGTGCCAGCAGCTTGTTCGGGGGAGGGATCGGGGAGCTGTTTTTT.

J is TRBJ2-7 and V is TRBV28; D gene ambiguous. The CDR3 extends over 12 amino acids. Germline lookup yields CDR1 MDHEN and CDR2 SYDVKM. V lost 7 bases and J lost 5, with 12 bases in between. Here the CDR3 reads CASTSSRNEQYF. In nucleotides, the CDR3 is TGTGCCAGCACCTCCTCAAGGAACGAGCAGTACTTC.